Below are 28 T cell receptor beta chains sequenced from a single sample in a study of blood T cell repertoires in COVID-19. Only in-frame clones appear in the TCRdb table, and some are missing; sequencing was by immunoSEQ multiplex PCR. The sample consists of 84,000 or so clones, approximately 84% of them appearing once. Sequenced input: peripheral blood. The receptors shown here come from a man aged 65 to 85 with COVID-19, enrolled during active disease.

This chain joins TRBV6-5 and TRBJ1-2, with TRBD1 as a possible D gene (6 bases). Germline V gene sequence: CDR1 MNHEY, CDR2 SVGAGI. V gave up 0 bases and J gave up 3 bases, with 14 bases separating them. CDR3 length equals 16 residues. For the CDR3, the DNA is TGTGCCAGCAGTTACTCTTTGACAGGTTCAGACTATGGCTACACCTTC. It translates to CASSYSLTGSDYGYTF.

This clone has a handful of counts. The chain recombines TRBV11-2 with TRBJ2-7, with D possibly matching TRBD2 (5 bases). The CDR3 is made up of 15 amino acids. Trimming left V 5 bases short and J 4 bases short, with 18 bases between. Germline assignment: CDR1 SGHAT and CDR2 FQNNGV. The CDR3 DNA is TGTGCCAGCAGCCCTCCGGGATACGATGAATACGAGCAGTACTTC. This gives the protein CASSPPGYDEYEQYF. The complete variable domain, with remaining parts taken from reference TRBV11-2 and TRBJ2-7, reads EAGVAQSPRYKIIEKRQSVAFWCNPISGHATLYWYQQILGQGPKLLIQFQNNGVVDDSQLPKDRFSAERLKGVDSTLKIQPAKLEDSAVYLCASSPPGYDEYEQYFGPGTRLTVT.

CDR3 amino acids: CASRGAGGLNEQFF. The DNA of the CDR3 is TGTGCCAGCCGTGGGGCGGGAGGACTTAATGAGCAGTTCTTC. J is TRBJ2-1 and V is TRBV28; 8 nucleotides agree with TRBD2. Germline CDR1 and CDR2: MDHEN and SYDVKM. V shed 8 bases, J shed 7 bases, and the junction held 10 bases outside the gene matches. There are 14 residues in the CDR3.

This clone was recorded only once. The rearrangement links TRBV19 to TRBJ2-1; D uncertain. The V and J ends lost 5 bases and 0 bases respectively, with 17 bases between them. Germline lookup yields CDR1 LNHDA and CDR2 SQIVND (reference sequence). The CDR3 is 17 residues long. As DNA, the CDR3 is TGTGCCAGTAGTCCCACCACCGGCGGAAGCTCCTACAATGAGCAGTTCTTC. Its translation: CASSPTTGGSSYNEQFF.

V gene TRBV6-5 combines with J gene TRBJ2-5, with 11 bases lining up with TRBD1. Losses at the gene ends were 3 bases for V and 6 bases for J; bases not matched to a gene: 3. The CDR3 is made up of 14 amino acids. Germline values: CDR1 MNHEY, CDR2 SVGAGI. The CDR3 coding sequence is TGTGCCAGCAGTTATCGGACAGGGGGCAAGACCCAGTACTTC. Translated, it gives CASSYRTGGKTQYF.

The rearrangement joins TRBV6-5 to TRBJ2-7; 7 bases match TRBD2. The germline V gene has CDR1 MNHEY and CDR2 SVGAGI. This CDR3 region has 15 residues. The trim removed 5 bases at V and 0 bases at J, leaving 7 bases unmatched. The CDR3 reads CASSPLAVSSYEQYF. DNA of the CDR3: TGTGCCAGCAGTCCTCTAGCGGTGAGCTCCTACGAGCAGTACTTC.

V gene TRBV6-5 combines with J gene TRBJ1-4; 9 bases line up with TRBD1. The CDR3 spans 14 residues. Germline CDR1 reads MNHEY; CDR2 reads SVGAGI. J lost 8 bases, V lost 6 bases, and 7 bases had no gene match. The CDR3 loop reads CASRRGQGEEKLFF. The CDR3, as DNA: TGTGCCAGCAGGCGGGGACAGGGAGAGGAAAAACTGTTTTTT.

The J gene is TRBJ2-7, the V gene TRBV18, with TRBD2 matching 14 bases. CDR3 length: 17 residues. J was trimmed by 1 base and V by 6 bases; bases with no gene match: 8. Germline-derived CDR1 and CDR2 are KGHSH and LQKENI. This chain's CDR3 is CASSRGLAGVGSYEQYF. CDR3 coding DNA: TGTGCCAGCTCTCGGGGACTAGCGGGAGTCGGATCCTACGAGCAGTACTTC.

The V gene is TRBV27, the J gene TRBJ2-3, with D possibly TRBD2 on 6 matching bases. This CDR3 has 12 residues. Trimming shortened V by 6 bases and J by 6 bases, and 10 bases separated the two germline ends. Per the germline V gene, CDR1 is MNHEY and CDR2 is SMNVEV (reference sequence). The CDR3 coding sequence is TGTGCCAGCAGGGGTGGGGGGGATACGCAGTATTTT. Residues: CASRGGGDTQYF.

The CDR3 DNA is TGTGCCAGCAGTAAAAGGACAGGGGGTGGCTATGGCTACACCTTC. Protein sequence: CASSKRTGGGYGYTF. This rearrangement joins TRBV28 to TRBJ1-2; 10 bases match TRBD1. Germline-derived CDR1 and CDR2 are MDHEN and SYDVKM. The CDR3 spans 15 residues. The junction had 7 bases not matched to a gene; V was cut back by 5 bases and J by 4 bases.

The gene calls are TRBV12-3 or TRBV12-4 and TRBJ2-5; TRBD2 matches at 12 bases. V was pared by 6 bases and J by 5 bases, with 1 base of the junction left unmatched. This CDR3 is built from 13 residues. CDR3 region: CASRTSGRETQYF. CDR3 coding DNA: TGTGCCAGCAGAACTAGCGGGAGGGAGACCCAGTACTTC.

The rearrangement uses TRBV29-1 and TRBJ2-5; the D is unclear. Germline V gene lookup returns CDR1 SQVTM and CDR2 ANQGSEA. There are 12 residues in the CDR3. V gave up 7 bases and J gave up 5 bases, with 14 bases separating them. CDR3 DNA: TGCAGCGCCCTGGGCCCGTCGGAGACCCAGTACTTC. As protein: CSALGPSETQYF.

Ten or more counts support this clone. V is TRBV5-1 and J is TRBJ1-1, with TRBD1 matching over 8 bases. V shed 0 bases, J shed 4 bases, and the junction held 5 bases outside the gene matches. CDR1 and CDR2 from the germline V gene are SGHRS and YFSETQ. The CDR3 spans 15 residues. Here the CDR3 DNA reads TGCGCCAGCAGCTTGGGGACAGGGTCGACCACTGAAGCTTTCTTT. Its protein is CASSLGTGSTTEAFF.

This clone was observed a handful of times. The chain joins TRBV7-9 to TRBJ1-3, with D perhaps matching TRBD1 (6 bases). This CDR3 is 19 amino acids long. Germline CDR1 and CDR2: SEHNR and FQNEAQ (reference sequence). V lost 1 base and J lost 0, with 19 bases in between. The CDR3, as DNA: TGTGCCAGCAGCTTAGGTGGCAGGGCAGGGGCAATCTCTGGAAACACCATATATTTT. This encodes CASSLGGRAGAISGNTIYF.

V gene TRBV5-1 combines with J gene TRBJ2-2; 9 bases are shared with TRBD1. The ends lost 7 bases at V and 6 bases at J; junction bases unmatched: 10. The CDR3 is made up of 15 amino acids. Germline CDR1 reads SGHRS; CDR2 reads YFSETQ. CDR3 bases: TGCGCCAGCGGTGGGACAGGGAAGTTGGCCGGGGAGCTGTTTTTT. Amino acid sequence: CASGGTGKLAGELFF.

The CDR3 here is CATRTNTGSPLHF. The CDR3 DNA follows: TGTGCCACTAGGACCAATACGGGGTCACCCCTCCACTTT. The rearrangement joins TRBV7-8 to TRBJ1-6; D ambiguous. This CDR3 has 13 amino acids. Trimming took 10 bases from V and 10 from J, leaving 17 bases between them. CDR1 is SGHVS, CDR2 FQNEAQ, per germline. Drawing the rest from reference TRBV7-8 and TRBJ1-6, the complete variable domain is GAGVSQSPRYKVAKRGQDVALRCDPISGHVSLFWYQQALGQGPEFLTYFQNEAQLDKSGLPSDRFFAERPEGSVSTLKIQRTQQEDSAVYLCATRTNTGSPLHFGNGTRLTVT.

The V and J genes are TRBV28 and TRBJ1-4; D ambiguous. The CDR3 extends over 16 amino acids. Germline assignment: CDR1 MDHEN and CDR2 SYDVKM. V shed 9 bases and J shed 5 bases, with 22 bases lying between them. CDR3 amino acids: CASTQGGPPRNEKLFF. The CDR3 region has the DNA TGTGCCAGTACGCAAGGTGGGCCTCCCCGCAATGAAAAACTGTTTTTT.

J is TRBJ2-1 and V is TRBV11-1; D not certain. In germline, CDR1 is SGHAT, CDR2 FQDESV (reference sequence). This CDR3 region has 13 residues. V lost 7 bases to trimming and J lost 1 base, with 8 bases between them. This chain's CDR3 is CASTSPSYNEQFF. DNA for the CDR3: TGTGCCAGCACTTCCCCGTCCTACAATGAGCAGTTCTTC.

This clone has just one count. The gene calls are TRBV5-1 and TRBJ2-3; a possible D gene is TRBD2 (6 bases). Trimming left V 2 bases short and J 2 bases short, with 21 bases between. CDR1 SGHRS and CDR2 YFSETQ come from the germline V gene. CDR3 length equals 18 residues. DNA of the CDR3: TGCGCCAGCAGCTTCTACGCGGGACGACCTAAACCCACAGATACGCAGTATTTT. As protein: CASSFYAGRPKPTDTQYF.

This rearrangement joins TRBV7-2 to TRBJ2-5, with 7 positions matching TRBD1. V lost 6 bases, J lost 5 bases, and 6 bases stayed unmatched. Germline values: CDR1 SGHTA, CDR2 FQGNSA. The CDR3 totals 13 residues. In DNA, the CDR3 is TGTGCCAGCAGTTCTGACAGGGTCGAGACCCAGTACTTC. Translated, it gives CASSSDRVETQYF.

This rearrangement joins TRBV7-2 to TRBJ2-3; 7 nucleotides align to TRBD1. The V gene end was trimmed by 5 bases and the J gene end by 4 bases; junction bases not matched to a gene: 6. CDR3 size: 14 residues. From germline, CDR1 is SGHTA and CDR2 FQGNSA. In DNA form, the CDR3 reads TGTGCCAGCAGCCTTGAGGGGGCCGCAGATACGCAGTATTTT. This encodes CASSLEGAADTQYF.

This sequence joins TRBV11-3 and TRBJ2-1, with a possible D match to TRBD2 (5 bases). Between the trimmed V and J ends, which lost 5 bases and 10 bases, there was a span of 12 bases. This CDR3 has 12 amino acids. Germline lookup yields CDR1 SGHNT and CDR2 YENEEA. The CDR3 region has the DNA TGTGCCAGCAGCCTCTTTCTAGCAGAGCAGTTCTTC. It translates to CASSLFLAEQFF. The whole variable domain, filled in from reference TRBV11-3 and TRBJ2-1, reads EAGVVQSPRYKIIEKKQPVAFWCNPISGHNTLYWYLQNLGQGPELLIRYENEEAVDDSQLPKDRFSAERLKGVDSTLKIQPAELGDSAVYLCASSLFLAEQFFGPGTRLTVL.

This clone was seen just once. This chain joins TRBV27 and TRBJ2-3; D might be TRBD2 (5 bases). V was trimmed by 8 bases and J by 2 bases, leaving 14 bases between them. The CDR3 runs 14 residues. The germline V gene has CDR1 MNHEY and CDR2 SMNVEV (reference sequence). The CDR3 protein is CASGGAASTDTQYF. DNA of the CDR3: TGTGCCAGCGGAGGAGCGGCCTCCACAGATACGCAGTATTTT.

J is TRBJ1-1 and V is TRBV6-5; no firm D call. This CDR3 is built from 13 residues. With 8 bases removed from V and 1 base from J, the gap between germline ends came to 11 bases. The germline V gene encodes CDR1 MNHEY and CDR2 SVGAGI. The CDR3 DNA follows: TGTGCCAGCGGCTCTACGGGGAACACTGAAGCTTTCTTT. This codes for CASGSTGNTEAFF.

This chain connects TRBV9 to TRBJ1-4, with a weak D call TRBD1 (6 bases). CDR3 length equals 14 residues. The germline V gene encodes CDR1 SGDLS and CDR2 YYNGEE. The V and J ends lost 2 bases and 7 bases respectively, with 12 bases between them. This CDR3 reads CASSVRGSGEKLFF. The CDR3 DNA reads TGTGCCAGCAGCGTTAGGGGGTCGGGTGAAAAACTGTTTTTT.

This clone was counted only a few times. This chain uses TRBV30 with TRBJ2-1; TRBD1 might be the D (6 bases). With 4 bases removed from V and 9 bases from J, the gap between germline ends came to 22 bases. The germline V gene has CDR1 GTSNPN and CDR2 SVGIG (reference sequence). The CDR3 contains 15 residues. CDR3 protein: CAWMLRSGLGGEQFF. CDR3 nucleotides: TGTGCCTGGATGCTGCGAAGCGGTTTAGGGGGTGAGCAGTTCTTC.

The chain recombines TRBV5-6 with TRBJ1-2; 8 bases are a match to TRBD1. V shed 2 bases, J shed 1 base, and the junction held 7 bases outside the gene matches. The CDR3 contains 16 residues. Germline V gene sequence: CDR1 SGHDT, CDR2 YYEEEE. The CDR3 DNA reads TGTGCCAGCAGCTTTACGGGACAGGCGATTAACTATGGCTACACCTTC. Its protein is CASSFTGQAINYGYTF.

The rearrangement uses TRBV6-5 and TRBJ2-5; 7 nucleotides line up with TRBD1. J lost 2 bases, V lost 6 bases, and 3 bases had no gene match. CDR1 MNHEY and CDR2 SVGAGI come from the germline V gene. The CDR3 runs to 13 residues. The CDR3 reads CASRGTAQETQYF. CDR3 nucleotide sequence: TGTGCCAGCAGGGGGACAGCGCAAGAGACCCAGTACTTC.